This is a list of T cell receptor beta chains from one sample in a study of shared clonotypes between healthy human individuals. Measured with immunoSEQ multiplex PCR; TCRdb has only the in-frame clones, and not every one. The profile shows some 450,000 clones, roughly three quarters of them singletons. The source material was PBMCs. Every receptor here comes from a woman aged 40 to 55 in good health. Some clones in this sample may be carry-over from other donors' samples. Each CDR3 is given with its conserved first and last residue. The D gene is left open where the match is weak. The size field is filled for only some rows; it gives once, few, many or a size class.

clone size: NA
V gene: TRBV7-9
J gene: TRBJ2-7
D gene: NA
CDR3 protein: CASSLGGLSYEQYF
CDR3 DNA: TGTGCCAGCAGCTTAGGTGGCCTTTCCTACGAGCAGTACTTC

clone size: NA
V gene: TRBV10-3
J gene: TRBJ2-7
D gene: TRBD1
CDR3 protein: CAIKRQGADEQYF
CDR3 DNA: TGTGCCATCAAGAGACAGGGGGCTGACGAGCAGTACTTC

clone size: NA
V gene: TRBV4-1
J gene: TRBJ1-1
D gene: NA
CDR3 protein: CASSQGILGGPNTEAFF
CDR3 DNA: TGCGCCAGCAGCCAAGGAATTTTGGGGGGACCGAACACTGAAGCTTTCTTT

clone size: NA
V gene: TRBV5-4
J gene: TRBJ1-1
D gene: TRBD1
CDR3 protein: CASSRQGQGVWSNTEAFF
CDR3 DNA: TGTGCCAGCAGCCGACAGGGACAGGGAGTTTGGTCTAACACTGAAGCTTTCTTT

clone size: NA
V gene: TRBV11-2
J gene: TRBJ1-1
D gene: TRBD1
CDR3 protein: CASTWGTGAEAFF
CDR3 DNA: TGTGCCAGCACCTGGGGGACAGGGGCTGAAGCTTTCTTT

clone size: NA
V gene: TRBV28
J gene: TRBJ2-7
D gene: NA
CDR3 protein: CASTPWVRAGSSEQYF
CDR3 DNA: TGTGCCAGCACCCCCTGGGTGAGGGCCGGGAGTAGCGAGCAGTACTTC

clone size: NA
V gene: TRBV28
J gene: TRBJ1-5
D gene: TRBD1
CDR3 protein: CASSPGTGGQPQHF
CDR3 DNA: TGTGCCAGCAGCCCTGGGACAGGGGGGCAGCCCCAGCATTTT

clone size: NA
V gene: TRBV23-1
J gene: TRBJ2-1
D gene: TRBD2
CDR3 protein: CASSQSPGGSYNEQFF
CDR3 DNA: TGCGCCAGCAGTCAATCCCCGGGAGGCTCCTACAATGAGCAGTTCTTC

clone size: NA
V gene: TRBV5-8
J gene: TRBJ1-1
D gene: NA
CDR3 protein: CASSLFREAFF
CDR3 DNA: TGTGCCAGCAGCTTGTTTCGTGAAGCTTTCTTT

clone size: many
V gene: TRBV4-1
J gene: TRBJ2-7
D gene: TRBD2
CDR3 protein: CASSPRLAGFNYEQYF
CDR3 DNA: TGCGCCAGCAGCCCTAGACTAGCGGGGTTCAATTACGAGCAGTACTTC

clone size: NA
V gene: TRBV7-3
J gene: TRBJ1-1
D gene: NA
CDR3 protein: CASSLNRNTEAFF
CDR3 DNA: TGTGCCAGCAGCTTAAACAGGAACACTGAAGCTTTCTTT

clone size: NA
V gene: TRBV9
J gene: TRBJ1-5
D gene: TRBD1
CDR3 protein: CASSVGGQGVEPQHF
CDR3 DNA: TGTGCCAGCAGCGTAGGTGGGCAGGGGGTCGAGCCCCAGCATTTT

clone size: NA
V gene: TRBV6-1
J gene: TRBJ1-2
D gene: NA
CDR3 protein: CASSGLTTYYGYTF
CDR3 DNA: TGTGCCAGCAGTGGACTGACGACCTACTATGGCTACACCTTC

clone size: few
V gene: TRBV2
J gene: TRBJ1-5
D gene: NA
CDR3 protein: CASSEGGGLSNQPQHF
CDR3 DNA: TGTGCCAGCAGTGAAGGGGGGGGACTGAGCAATCAGCCCCAGCATTTT

clone size: once
V gene: TRBV18
J gene: TRBJ2-1
D gene: TRBD1
CDR3 protein: CASSPRQGYNEQFF
CDR3 DNA: TGTGCCAGCTCACCACGACAGGGCTACAATGAGCAGTTCTTC

clone size: NA
V gene: TRBV9
J gene: TRBJ2-3
D gene: TRBD2
CDR3 protein: CASSGTTSTDTQYF
CDR3 DNA: TGTGCCAGCAGTGGGACTACTAGCACAGATACGCAGTATTTT

clone size: NA
V gene: TRBV5-6
J gene: TRBJ2-2
D gene: NA
CDR3 protein: CASSSETGVGTGELFF
CDR3 DNA: TGTGCCAGCAGCTCCGAAACGGGAGTCGGCACCGGGGAGCTGTTTTTT

clone size: NA
V gene: TRBV11-2
J gene: TRBJ2-7
D gene: NA
CDR3 protein: CASSLEVRDEQYF
CDR3 DNA: TGTGCCAGCAGCTTAGAAGTCAGGGACGAGCAGTACTTC

clone size: NA
V gene: TRBV29-1
J gene: TRBJ2-3
D gene: TRBD1
CDR3 protein: CSVDSPGQFFTDTQYF
CDR3 DNA: TGCAGCGTTGATAGCCCGGGACAGTTTTTCACAGATACGCAGTATTTT

clone size: NA
V gene: TRBV4-2
J gene: TRBJ2-1
D gene: NA
CDR3 protein: CASSQQTDNEQFF
CDR3 DNA: TGTGCCAGCAGCCAACAGACAGACAATGAGCAGTTCTTC

clone size: NA
V gene: TRBV4-3
J gene: TRBJ2-7
D gene: NA
CDR3 protein: CASSQFQEVSYEQYF
CDR3 DNA: TGCGCCAGCAGCCAATTTCAGGAGGTCAGCTACGAGCAGTACTTC

clone size: NA
V gene: TRBV19
J gene: TRBJ1-2
D gene: TRBD1
CDR3 protein: CASSPGTRDRIHGYTF
CDR3 DNA: TGTGCCAGTAGTCCAGGTACCCGGGACAGAATCCATGGCTACACCTTC

clone size: NA
V gene: TRBV6-1
J gene: TRBJ1-1
D gene: NA
CDR3 protein: CASPLTPRVTEAFF
CDR3 DNA: TGTGCCAGCCCTCTAACACCTCGGGTCACTGAAGCTTTCTTT

clone size: once
V gene: TRBV30
J gene: TRBJ1-2
D gene: NA
CDR3 protein: CAWSVLEGEGYTF
CDR3 DNA: TGTGCCTGGAGTGTACTCGAGGGTGAAGGCTACACCTTC

clone size: NA
V gene: TRBV30
J gene: TRBJ1-3
D gene: NA
CDR3 protein: CAWSVLSSGNTIYF
CDR3 DNA: TGTGCCTGGAGTGTACTAAGCTCTGGAAACACCATATATTTT

clone size: NA
V gene: TRBV5-6
J gene: TRBJ2-7
D gene: NA
CDR3 protein: CASSRRLGTRVYEQYF
CDR3 DNA: TGTGCCAGCAGTCGCCGGTTGGGGACAAGGGTCTACGAGCAGTACTTC

clone size: NA
V gene: TRBV5-1
J gene: TRBJ1-3
D gene: NA
CDR3 protein: CASSPIGQSSGNTIYF
CDR3 DNA: TGCGCCAGCAGCCCCATTGGACAGAGCTCTGGAAACACCATATATTTT

clone size: NA
V gene: TRBV5-5
J gene: TRBJ2-1
D gene: NA
CDR3 protein: CASSFRANEQFF
CDR3 DNA: TGTGCCAGCAGCTTTCGGGCGAATGAGCAGTTCTTC

clone size: NA
V gene: TRBV5-1
J gene: TRBJ2-3
D gene: NA
CDR3 protein: CASSLASRDTDTQYF
CDR3 DNA: TGCGCCAGCAGCTTGGCTAGCCGGGACACAGATACGCAGTATTTT

clone size: NA
V gene: TRBV9
J gene: TRBJ1-1
D gene: NA
CDR3 protein: CASSGGVLDTEAFF
CDR3 DNA: TGTGCCAGCTCCGGGGGCGTTTTGGACACTGAAGCTTTCTTT

clone size: NA
V gene: TRBV2
J gene: TRBJ2-2
D gene: TRBD2
CDR3 protein: CASSEQGGPNTGELFF
CDR3 DNA: TGTGCCAGCAGTGAACAGGGAGGGCCGAACACCGGGGAGCTGTTTTTT

clone size: NA
V gene: TRBV9
J gene: TRBJ2-1
D gene: NA
CDR3 protein: CASSVVAEHYNEQFF
CDR3 DNA: TGTGCCAGCAGCGTAGTTGCGGAGCACTACAATGAGCAGTTCTTC

clone size: NA
V gene: TRBV7-6
J gene: TRBJ1-4
D gene: NA
CDR3 protein: CASSLSPQEKLFF
CDR3 DNA: TGTGCCAGCAGCTTATCCCCCCAGGAAAAACTGTTTTTT

clone size: few
V gene: TRBV15
J gene: TRBJ1-2
D gene: NA
CDR3 protein: CATSKRGGYTF
CDR3 DNA: TGTGCCACCAGCAAGAGGGGTGGCTACACCTTC

clone size: NA
V gene: TRBV2
J gene: TRBJ2-7
D gene: TRBD2
CDR3 protein: CASTPPGTSSYEQYF
CDR3 DNA: TGTGCCAGCACCCCCCCCGGGACTAGCTCCTACGAGCAGTACTTC